These 18 T cell receptor beta chains originate from one sample sequenced in a study of blood T cell repertoires in COVID-19. The repertoire was sequenced with immunoSEQ multiplex PCR; TCRdb's copy has only in-frame clones and lacks some. The profile shows around 100,000 clones, around four fifths of them singletons. The sample taken for sequencing was peripheral blood. The source is a woman in her 70s with acute or convalescent COVID-19.

The chain links TRBV4-2 to TRBJ2-1, with D unclear. The length of the CDR3 is 11 residues. Germline CDR1 LGHNA, CDR2 YNFKEQ. V was shortened by 1 base and J by 9 bases, with 4 bases between the two germline ends. The CDR3 coding sequence is TGTGCCAGCAGCCAAGGAGGTGAGCAGTTCTTC. Residues: CASSQGGEQFF.

V is TRBV19 and J is TRBJ2-3; a possible D gene is TRBD1 (5 bases). Between the trimmed V and J ends, which lost 1 base and 2 bases, there was a span of 19 bases. Germline V gives CDR1 LNHDA, CDR2 SQIVND (reference sequence). The CDR3 has 18 amino acids. CDR3 in amino acids: CASSIVGPSIGATDTQYF. In nucleotides, the CDR3 is TGTGCCAGTAGTATAGTGGGTCCTTCAATTGGGGCCACAGATACGCAGTATTTT.

For this clone: At one boundary the junction diverges from the germline segment, which might be a read error. J is TRBJ2-4 and V is TRBV18; 10 bases match TRBD2. The germline V gene encodes CDR1 KGHSH and CDR2 LQKENI. CDR3 length: 18 residues. The CDR3 loop reads CATSPQAGGQVAKNIQYF. The CDR3 coding sequence is TGTGCCACCTCACCTCAAGCGGGGGGGCAGGTTGCCAAAAACATTCAGTACTTC.

There are a few counts of this clone. The chain carries TRBV4-2 and TRBJ2-1, with TRBD1 as a possible D gene (6 bases). The CDR3 has 14 amino acids. The germline CDR1 and CDR2 sequences are LGHNA and YNFKEQ. V was clipped by 0 bases and J by 5 bases, with 8 bases between them. CDR3 protein: CASSQDRTDNEQFF. The CDR3 DNA is TGTGCCAGCAGCCAAGATAGGACAGACAATGAGCAGTTCTTC.

The chain uses TRBV7-9 and TRBJ1-1; the D gene is possibly TRBD1 (5 bases). The CDR3 totals 13 residues. Germline CDR1 SEHNR, CDR2 FQNEAQ (reference sequence). V was shortened by 3 bases and J by 4 bases, with 9 bases between the two germline ends. The CDR3 DNA reads TGTGCCAGCAGCTTGCAGGGAATCACTGAAGCTTTCTTT. This codes for CASSLQGITEAFF. Full variable domain (rest looked up from reference TRBV7-9 and TRBJ1-1): DTGVSQNPRHKITKRGQNVTFRCDPISEHNRLYWYRQTLGQGPEFLTYFQNEAQLEKSRLLSDRFSAERPKGSFSTLEIQRTEQGDSAMYLCASSLQGITEAFFGQGTRLTVV.

V and J are TRBV6-5 and TRBJ1-2; 8 bases are shared with TRBD1. CDR3 length equals 15 residues. V lost 5 bases to trimming and J lost 8 bases; unmatched junction nucleotides: 13. Germline V gene sequence: CDR1 MNHEY, CDR2 SVGAGI. The CDR3 bases are TGTGCCAGCAGTCCAGCTCCCGGGACAGGTAACGGCTACACCTTC. Translating it yields CASSPAPGTGNGYTF.

The chain uses TRBV2 and TRBJ1-6; 9 bases are a match to TRBD1. The CDR3 consists of 15 residues. V lost 7 bases and J lost 8; bases outside the gene matches: 9. Germline V lookup: CDR1 SNHLY, CDR2 FYNNEI. The CDR3 spells CASIRDRDYYSPLHF. CDR3 DNA sequence: TGTGCCAGCATCCGGGACAGGGATTATTATTCACCCCTCCACTTT.

The chain couples TRBV5-1 to TRBJ1-2; TRBD1 is a possible D gene (6 bases). From germline, CDR1 is SGHRS and CDR2 YFSETQ. CDR3 length: 15 amino acids. V lost 4 bases, J lost 2 bases, and 15 bases lay in between. This CDR3 reads CASSPAPGGNYGYTF. CDR3 DNA: TGCGCCAGCAGCCCCGCCCCGGGGGGCAACTATGGCTACACCTTC. Filled out from reference TRBV5-1 and TRBJ1-2, the complete variable domain reads KAGVTQTPRYLIKTRGQQVTLSCSPISGHRSVSWYQQTPGQGLQFLFEYFSETQRNKGNFPGRFSGRQFSNSRSEMNVSTLELGDSALYLCASSPAPGGNYGYTFGSGTRLTVV.

The gene calls are TRBV11-2 and TRBJ2-3; 9 bases fit TRBD2. CDR3 length: 17 residues. The germline V gene encodes CDR1 SGHAT and CDR2 FQNNGV. After removal of 4 bases from V and 2 bases from J, the junction contained 10 bases not matched to a gene. The CDR3 bases are TGTGCCAGCAGCTCAAGCCTCACTAGCGGGTCCACAGATACGCAGTATTTT. Translation: CASSSSLTSGSTDTQYF. Looking up the rest from reference TRBV11-2 and TRBJ2-3 gives the full variable domain: EAGVAQSPRYKIIEKRQSVAFWCNPISGHATLYWYQQILGQGPKLLIQFQNNGVVDDSQLPKDRFSAERLKGVDSTLKIQPAKLEDSAVYLCASSSSLTSGSTDTQYFGPGTRLTVL.

The rearrangement links TRBV19 to TRBJ1-1, with unresolved D. V was shortened by 6 bases and J by 5 bases, with 13 bases between the two germline ends. Looked up from germline, CDR1 is LNHDA and CDR2 is SQIVND (reference sequence). The CDR3 loop spans 13 amino acids. DNA for the CDR3: TGTGCCAGTAGCAAGCCCAGGAGGACTGAAGCTTTCTTT. This sequence encodes CASSKPRRTEAFF.

The rearrangement uses TRBV7-8 and TRBJ2-7, with D unresolved. This CDR3 comprises 15 residues. V lost 5 bases, J lost 0 bases, and 14 bases lay in between. Germline assignment: CDR1 SGHVS and CDR2 FQNEAQ. The CDR3 sequence: CASSHHRVRSYEQYF. In nucleotides, the CDR3 is TGTGCCAGCAGCCACCATCGGGTTCGCTCCTACGAGCAGTACTTC.

This chain links TRBV18 with TRBJ2-1; possibly TRBD1 for D (6 bases). The V end lost 3 bases, the J end lost 7 bases, and 19 bases lay between the germline ends. The length of the CDR3 is 16 residues. Germline CDR1 and CDR2: KGHSH and LQKENI. CDR3 sequence reads: CASSPLQGLGGNEQFF. The CDR3 nucleotides are TGTGCCAGCTCACCGTTACAGGGATTAGGGGGAAATGAGCAGTTCTTC.

V and J are TRBV19 and TRBJ2-1; 10 bases are a match to TRBD2. V was pared by 4 bases and J by 10 bases, with 7 bases of the junction left unmatched. CDR1 is LNHDA, CDR2 SQIVND, per germline (reference sequence). There are 14 residues in the CDR3. In nucleotides, the CDR3 is TGTGCCAGTAGTAGGCCTAGCGGGAGACAGGAGCAGTTCTTC. It codes for CASSRPSGRQEQFF. Together with reference TRBV19 and TRBJ2-1, the CDR3 gives the full variable domain: DGGITQSPKYLFRKEGQNVTLSCEQNLNHDAMYWYRQDPGQGLRLIYYSQIVNDFQKGDIAEGYSVSREKKESFPLTVTSAQKNPTAFYLCASSRPSGRQEQFFGPGTRLTVL.

The chain employs TRBV11-3 and TRBJ2-1, with 8 positions matching TRBD2. V was pared by 5 bases and J by 1 base, with 7 bases of the junction left unmatched. The CDR3 is made up of 16 amino acids. Looked up from germline, CDR1 is SGHNT and CDR2 is YENEEA. CDR3 sequence (DNA): TGTGCCAGCAGCCCCGGGAGGGCCGAGTCCTACAATGAGCAGTTCTTC. Amino acids: CASSPGRAESYNEQFF.

V gene TRBV3-1 (or the pseudogene TRBV3-2) combines with J gene TRBJ2-1, with TRBD2 matching 9 bases. The CDR3 spans 14 residues. Looked up from germline, CDR1 is LGHDT and CDR2 is YNNKEL (reference sequence). Unmatched junction bases numbered 5, after V lost 4 bases and J lost 7 bases. CDR3 in amino acids: CASSPSGMSNEQFF. DNA for the CDR3: TGTGCCAGCAGCCCTAGCGGGATGTCAAATGAGCAGTTCTTC.

The rearrangement links TRBV2 to TRBJ2-7; TRBD2 matches 7 bases. This CDR3 spans 15 amino acids. The germline V gene encodes CDR1 SNHLY and CDR2 FYNNEI. Trimming took 8 bases from V and 2 from J; bases not matched to a gene: 12. CDR3 sequence: CASRGVWGGAYEQYF. The CDR3 DNA is TGTGCCAGCCGCGGGGTTTGGGGGGGAGCCTACGAGCAGTACTTC. The full variable domain, with the rest looked up from reference TRBV2 and TRBJ2-7, is EPEVTQTPSHQVTQMGQEVILRCVPISNHLYFYWYRQILGQKVEFLVSFYNNEISEKSEIFDDQFSVERPDGSNFTLKIRSTKLEDSAMYFCASRGVWGGAYEQYFGPGTRLTVT.

The chain carries TRBV28 and TRBJ2-7; TRBD2 matches at 7 bases. CDR1 is MDHEN, CDR2 SYDVKM, per germline. The CDR3 has 14 residues. The V segment lost 8 bases and the J segment 1 base; nucleotides outside the gene matches: 8. The CDR3 protein is CASSSAGLSYEQYF. CDR3 sequence (DNA): TGTGCCAGCTCCTCAGCGGGACTATCCTACGAGCAGTACTTC. Complete variable domain (other parts from reference TRBV28 and TRBJ2-7): DVKVTQSSRYLVKRTGEKVFLECVQDMDHENMFWYRQDPGLGLRLIYFSYDVKMKEKGDIPEGYSVSREKKERFSLILESASTNQTSMYLCASSSAGLSYEQYFGPGTRLTVT.

The chain is built from TRBV18 and TRBJ2-1; 11 bases are a match to TRBD1. Germline-derived CDR1 and CDR2 are KGHSH and LQKENI. V lost 6 bases, J lost 8 bases, and 9 bases stayed unmatched. This CDR3 has 15 residues. CDR3: CASSLGQGVVDEQFF. CDR3 nucleotides: TGTGCCAGCTCCCTGGGACAGGGGGTGGTGGATGAGCAGTTCTTC.